The entry that follows covers one T cell receptor beta chain sequence. Adults between roughly 18 and 95 years of age took part from approximately 24 US areas. The data derive from a study of blood T cell repertoires in COVID-19. Sequencing was performed with immunoSEQ multiplex PCR; in TCRdb, only in-frame clones are kept and a portion is missing. Of 250,000 to 300,000 clones in the sample, approximately 91% were seen once. Trimming stripped 6 bases from V and 4 bases from J, with 13 bases between. In germline, CDR1 is SNHLY, CDR2 FYNNEI. The length of the CDR3 is 13 residues. Source material: PBMCs or T cells enriched from blood (not recorded which). V is TRBV2 and J is TRBJ2-7; possible D gene TRBD2, 5 bases. This receptor was taken from a human donor in a cohort exposed to, infected with or recovered from COVID-19 (not recorded which). The donor label of this sample is uncertain. The CDR3 spells CASRSGLLYEQYF. In DNA form, the CDR3 reads TGTGCCAGCAGGTCCGGACTCCTATACGAGCAGTACTTC. Based on the CDR3 plus reference TRBV2 and TRBJ2-7, the full variable domain is EPEVTQTPSHQVTQMGQEVILRCVPISNHLYFYWYRQILGQKVEFLVSFYNNEISEKSEIFDDQFSVERPDGSNFTLKIRSTKLEDSAMYFCASRSGLLYEQYFGPGTRLTVT.